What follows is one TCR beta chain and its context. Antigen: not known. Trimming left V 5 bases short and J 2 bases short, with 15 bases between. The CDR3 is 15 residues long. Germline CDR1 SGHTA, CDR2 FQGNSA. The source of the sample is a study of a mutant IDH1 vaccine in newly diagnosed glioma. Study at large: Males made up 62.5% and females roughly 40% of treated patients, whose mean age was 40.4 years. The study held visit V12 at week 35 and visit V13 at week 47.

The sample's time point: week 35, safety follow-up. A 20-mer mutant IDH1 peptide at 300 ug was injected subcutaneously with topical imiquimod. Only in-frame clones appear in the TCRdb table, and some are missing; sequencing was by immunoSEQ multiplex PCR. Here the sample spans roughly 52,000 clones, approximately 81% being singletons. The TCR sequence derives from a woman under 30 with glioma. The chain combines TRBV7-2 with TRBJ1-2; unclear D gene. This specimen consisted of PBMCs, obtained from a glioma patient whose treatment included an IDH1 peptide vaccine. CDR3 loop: CASSPTQGGNYGYTF. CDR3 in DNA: TGTGCCAGCAGCCCGACCCAAGGTGGGAACTATGGCTACACCTTC. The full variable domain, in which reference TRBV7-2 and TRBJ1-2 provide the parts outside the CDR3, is GAGVSQSPSNKVTEKGKDVELRCDPISGHTALYWYRQSLGQGLEFLIYFQGNSAPDKSGLPSDRFSAERTGGSVSTLTIQRTQQEDSAVYLCASSPTQGGNYGYTFGSGTRLTVV.